This T cell receptor (beta chain) was captured in a study of blood T cell repertoires in COVID-19. Study in general: Sample material is recorded as cDNA or gDNA derived from T cells, B-cell-depleted T cells, or PBMCs.

All enrollees were roughly 18 to 95 years old and from under 25 US areas. A PCR-confirmed or clinician-diagnosed COVID-19 case had contacted exposed participants within 2 weeks of entry. Authors' processing steps: The authors estimated nucleated cell counts from reference gene primer amplification. Clones were sequenced by immunoSEQ multiplex PCR, and TCRdb holds only the in-frame ones, with some missing. V and J calls and clone size are as listed in that table; D and trimming were resolved from the DNA. Of around 190,000 clones listed, about four fifths are singletons. Germline CDR1 LNHDA, CDR2 SQIVND (reference sequence). The CDR3 totals 13 residues. V lost 1 base and J 4 bases, leaving 7 bases between the germline ends.

This clonotype originated in a woman aged 25 to 39 who had been exposed to COVID-19. Sample: PBMCs or T cells enriched from blood (not recorded which). V usage is TRBV19 and J usage is TRBJ1-2; D gene unclear. CDR3 DNA: TGTGCCAGTAGTATAGTCTGGAGCTATGGCTACACCTTC. Its protein product is CASSIVWSYGYTF.